This entry is about one TCR beta chain. The sample belongs to a study of T-cell reconstitution after alpha-beta-depleted transplantation in children. The germline gives CDR1 LGHDT, CDR2 YNNKEL (reference sequence). The CDR3 consists of 14 residues. V gave up 1 base and J gave up 3 bases; unmatched junction bases: 3. The library targeted TCRbeta and was prepared with unique molecular identifiers. TCRdb re-analysed the PCR reads in MiXCR, keeping a single row per CDR3 protein. The sample holds about 360,000 distinct CDR3 sequences, less than 15% seen once. The chain combines TRBV3-1 with TRBJ2-7; TRBD2 matches 7 bases. Here the sequenced sample was PBMCs, taken from the stem cell graft. This receptor was identified in a human donor who donated a stem cell graft to a child with Fanconi anemia. The CDR3 DNA sequence: TGTGCCAGCAGCCAAGGGGCTAGCGGCTACGAGCAGTACTTC. Amino acids: CASSQGASGYEQYF.